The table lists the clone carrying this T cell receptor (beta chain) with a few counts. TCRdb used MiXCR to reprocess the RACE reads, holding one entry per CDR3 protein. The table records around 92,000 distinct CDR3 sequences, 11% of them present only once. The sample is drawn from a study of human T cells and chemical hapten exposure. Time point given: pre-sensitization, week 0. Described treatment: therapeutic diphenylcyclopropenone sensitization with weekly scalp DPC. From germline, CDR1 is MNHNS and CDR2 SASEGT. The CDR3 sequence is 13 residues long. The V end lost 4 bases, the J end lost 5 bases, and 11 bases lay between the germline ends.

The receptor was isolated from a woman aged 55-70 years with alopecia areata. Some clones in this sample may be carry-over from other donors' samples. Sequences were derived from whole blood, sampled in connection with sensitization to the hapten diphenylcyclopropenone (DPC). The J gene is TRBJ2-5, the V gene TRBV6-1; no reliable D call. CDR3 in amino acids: CASSGVGKETQYF. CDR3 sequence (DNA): TGTGCCAGCAGTGGGGTGGGTAAGGAGACCCAGTACTTC.